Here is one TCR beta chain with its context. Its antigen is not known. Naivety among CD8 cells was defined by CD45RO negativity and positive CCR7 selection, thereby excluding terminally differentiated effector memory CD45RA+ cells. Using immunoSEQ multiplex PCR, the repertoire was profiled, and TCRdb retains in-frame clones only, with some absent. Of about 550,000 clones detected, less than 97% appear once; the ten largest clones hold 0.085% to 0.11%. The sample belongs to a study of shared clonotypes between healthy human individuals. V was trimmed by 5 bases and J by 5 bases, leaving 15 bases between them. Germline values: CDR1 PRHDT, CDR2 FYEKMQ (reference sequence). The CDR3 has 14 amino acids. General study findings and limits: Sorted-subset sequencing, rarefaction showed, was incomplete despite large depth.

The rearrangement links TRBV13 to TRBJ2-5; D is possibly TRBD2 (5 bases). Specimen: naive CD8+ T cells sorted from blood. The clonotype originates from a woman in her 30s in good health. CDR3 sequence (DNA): TGTGCCAGCAGCCCCCCCAGTCGGAGGGAGACCCAGTACTTC. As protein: CASSPPSRRETQYF.